The TCR beta chain under discussion was sequenced for a study of T cell changes during pregnancy in multiple sclerosis. The assay was immunoSEQ multiplex PCR, and TCRdb's table has in-frame clones only and misses some. This sample yields around 50,000 clones, of which approximately 87% are seen a single time; approximately 5.3% belongs to the top ten. J was trimmed by 2 bases and V by 6 bases; bases with no gene match: 8. This CDR3 spans 15 amino acids. Germline V CDR1 and CDR2: MNHEY, SVGAGI. The chain employs TRBV6-5 and TRBJ1-2; the match to TRBD1 covers 8 bases. The receptor's source is a human donor whose cells served as feeder cells for cultures in a pregnancy study. Sequenced sample: peripheral blood from another person, used as feeder cells. The CDR3 loop reads CASSRRGDRNYGYTF. The CDR3 nucleotides are TGTGCCAGCAGCCGCAGGGGGGACAGGAACTATGGCTACACCTTC.